Presented here are 30 T cell receptor beta chains from one specimen sequenced in a study of cytomegalovirus exposure and HLA in healthy donors. Primers included in the PCR were 60 Vbeta and 13 Jbeta primers. Profiling relied on immunoSEQ multiplex PCR, and the TCRdb table lists in-frame clones only, not all of them. The sample has approximately 170,000 clones, over 70% seen once. Sequencing used PBMCs. These receptors came from a male donor in good health and CMV-seropositive.

There are a few counts of this clone. The chain joins TRBV4-3 to TRBJ2-5; 7 bases line up with TRBD2. The CDR3 covers 15 residues. Germline assignment: CDR1 LGHNA and CDR2 YSLEER. With V trimmed by 4 bases and J by 1 base, 6 bases remained unmatched. CDR3 nucleotide sequence: TGCGCCAGCAGCCGGGTAGCGGGCCCCCAAGAGACCCAGTACTTC. Amino acids: CASSRVAGPQETQYF.

The chain has TRBV4-3 and TRBJ2-2; 7 bases are shared with TRBD2. The CDR3 covers 14 residues. The J segment lost 4 bases and the V segment lost 6 bases, leaving 5 bases of the junction unmatched. CDR1 is LGHNA, CDR2 YSLEER, per germline. This chain's CDR3 is CASRPGLTTGELFF. The DNA of the CDR3 is TGCGCCAGCAGGCCGGGACTAACCACCGGGGAGCTGTTTTTT.

This clone has only one observation. V and J are TRBV30 and TRBJ2-5; tentative D call: TRBD1 (6 bases). This CDR3 contains 18 residues. In germline, CDR1 is GTSNPN, CDR2 SVGIG (reference sequence). The V end lost 3 bases, the J end lost 5 bases, and 28 bases lay between the germline ends. CDR3 DNA: TGTGCCTGGAGGGTAGGGCCGGGGCTAGCTATTCAGGGGGAGACCCAGTACTTC. Protein sequence: CAWRVGPGLAIQGETQYF.

The chain carries TRBV5-1 and TRBJ2-1; TRBD2 matches 7 bases. CDR1 is SGHRS, CDR2 YFSETQ, per germline. The CDR3 sequence is 15 residues long. V dropped 0 bases and J dropped 12; count of bases not matched to a gene: 12. CDR3 protein: CASSLAAGRVDGQFF. The CDR3 bases are TGCGCCAGCAGCTTGGCAGCGGGGAGGGTGGATGGGCAGTTCTTC.

The chain links TRBV6-6 to TRBJ2-7; TRBD1 might be the D (5 bases). The CDR3 is made up of 13 amino acids. V lost 4 bases to trimming and J lost 1 base, with 8 bases between them. Germline CDR1 is MNHNY and CDR2 is SVGAGI (reference sequence). The CDR3 DNA sequence: TGTGCCAGCAGTTTTGGACATTCCTACGAGCAGTACTTC. Translated: CASSFGHSYEQYF.

The chain couples TRBV5-6 to TRBJ2-5, with 7 bases that match TRBD1. The CDR3 has 14 amino acids. From germline, CDR1 is SGHDT and CDR2 YYEEEE. Germline trimming cut 3 bases from V and 1 base from J; bases unmatched to any gene: 3. As DNA, the CDR3 is TGTGCCAGCAGCTCACAGGGGCCCCAAGAGACCCAGTACTTC. As protein: CASSSQGPQETQYF.

The J gene is TRBJ1-2, the V gene TRBV6-5; 11 bases align to TRBD1. Trimming at V came to 5 bases and at J to 5 bases, leaving 4 bases not matched to a gene. Germline lookup yields CDR1 MNHEY and CDR2 SVGAGI. CDR3 size: 14 residues. CDR3 bases: TGTGCCAGCAGTCGGGACAGGGGGAGGTATGGCTACACCTTC. Its translation: CASSRDRGRYGYTF.

This chain links TRBV4-1 with TRBJ2-1; no clear D. V was shortened by 6 bases and J by 1 base, with 7 bases between the two germline ends. Germline-derived CDR1 and CDR2 are MGHRA and YSYEKL. The CDR3 extends over 13 amino acids. The CDR3 loop is CASRSVSYNEQFF. The CDR3, as DNA: TGCGCCAGCAGGAGCGTTTCCTACAATGAGCAGTTCTTC.

The chain's CDR3 is CASSLSDTTHEKLFF. DNA of the CDR3: TGTGCCAGCAGCTTATCCGACACAACCCACGAAAAACTGTTTTTT. The V gene is TRBV7-9, the J gene TRBJ1-4; D is uncertain. The CDR3 spans 15 residues. Germline V gene lookup returns CDR1 SEHNR and CDR2 FQNEAQ (reference sequence). Between the trimmed V and J ends, which lost 2 bases and 8 bases, there was a span of 15 bases. The full variable domain, its missing parts supplied by reference TRBV7-9 and TRBJ1-4, is DTGVSQNPRHKITKRGQNVTFRCDPISEHNRLYWYRQTLGQGPEFLTYFQNEAQLEKSRLLSDRFSAERPKGSFSTLEIQRTEQGDSAMYLCASSLSDTTHEKLFFGSGTQLSVL.

The V call is TRBV30, the J call TRBJ1-2; TRBD1 might be the D (6 bases). The germline V gene has CDR1 GTSNPN and CDR2 SVGIG (reference sequence). Trimming took 3 bases from V and 8 from J, leaving 10 bases between them. The CDR3 is made up of 11 amino acids. As DNA, the CDR3 is TGTGCCTGGAGCCCCGGACAGGGCTACACCTTC. Translated, it gives CAWSPGQGYTF.

This clone was observed a handful of times. The V call is TRBV5-4, the J call TRBJ1-1; unclear D gene. The CDR3 contains 14 residues. The V end was cut by 4 bases, the J end by 1 base, with 11 bases between. Germline CDR1 SGHNT, CDR2 YYREEE (reference sequence). This CDR3 is CASSLSAENTEAFF. The CDR3 DNA is TGTGCCAGCAGCCTTAGCGCGGAGAACACTGAAGCTTTCTTT.

This clone was observed once. The chain employs TRBV5-4 and TRBJ1-6, with no clear D. In germline, CDR1 is SGHNT, CDR2 YYREEE (reference sequence). Trimming shortened V by 2 bases and J by 3 bases, and 18 bases separated the two germline ends. The CDR3 covers 18 residues. The chain's CDR3 is CASSFVLYGGFYNSPLHF. The CDR3 nucleotides are TGTGCCAGCAGCTTTGTTTTATATGGCGGATTCTATAATTCACCCCTCCACTTT.

The gene calls are TRBV4-2 and TRBJ2-1; 7 bases are a match to TRBD2. This CDR3 is built from 13 residues. V lost 1 base to trimming and J lost 8 bases; unmatched junction nucleotides: 2. From germline, CDR1 is LGHNA and CDR2 YNFKEQ. The CDR3 is CASSQAGGDEQFF. The CDR3 DNA reads as TGTGCCAGCAGCCAAGCGGGGGGAGATGAGCAGTTCTTC.

This clone was observed a few times. The V and J genes are TRBV6-6 and TRBJ1-2, with D perhaps TRBD1 (5 bases). Germline CDR1 MNHNY, CDR2 SVGAGI (reference sequence). The CDR3 is made up of 12 amino acids. The V gene lost 7 bases and the J gene lost 8 bases, with 14 bases spanning the gap. This CDR3 reads CASKGAGEGYTF. The CDR3 DNA follows: TGTGCCAGCAAGGGAGCGGGGGAAGGCTACACCTTC.

V and J are TRBV30 and TRBJ1-1; the D gene is possibly TRBD1 (5 bases). V was pared by 5 bases and J by 4 bases, with 20 bases between. CDR1 is GTSNPN, CDR2 SVGIG, per germline (reference sequence). This CDR3 comprises 15 residues. The CDR3 DNA reads as TGTGCCTGGCGCTCGCCGACAGTGCACCGCACTGAAGCTTTCTTT. It codes for CAWRSPTVHRTEAFF.

The chain uses TRBV5-1 and TRBJ2-7, with 11 bases that match TRBD2. The V and J ends lost 5 bases and 0 bases, in that order; junction bases with no gene match: 7. Looked up from germline, CDR1 is SGHRS and CDR2 is YFSETQ. CDR3 length equals 16 residues. The CDR3 DNA reads as TGCGCCAGCAGTGGGCTAGCGGGGGGAAGCTCCTACGAGCAGTACTTC. Residues: CASSGLAGGSSYEQYF.

The chain uses TRBV27 and TRBJ2-7, with 10 bases lining up with TRBD1. Germline trimming cut 5 bases from V and 0 bases from J; bases unmatched to any gene: 4. Germline CDR1 reads MNHEY; CDR2 reads SMNVEV (reference sequence). This CDR3 contains 15 residues. The CDR3 protein is CASSPGTGASYEQYF. CDR3 coding DNA: TGTGCCAGCAGTCCCGGGACAGGGGCCTCCTACGAGCAGTACTTC.

The V call is TRBV5-1, the J call TRBJ2-2, with D hard to call. Trimming took 2 bases from V and 0 from J, leaving 8 bases between them. Germline V gives CDR1 SGHRS, CDR2 YFSETQ. The CDR3 has 15 amino acids. This chain's CDR3 is CASSLGATNTGELFF. In nucleotides, the CDR3 is TGCGCCAGCAGCTTAGGAGCGACGAACACCGGGGAGCTGTTTTTT.

The rearrangement uses TRBV9 and TRBJ1-4; 10 bases are a match to TRBD1. Germline CDR1 reads SGDLS; CDR2 reads YYNGEE. The CDR3 is 15 residues long. V lost 3 bases and J lost 8; bases outside the gene matches: 7. The CDR3 nucleotides read TGTGCCAGCAGCGCCTCCGGGACAGGGGAAGAAAAACTGTTTTTT. Its translation: CASSASGTGEEKLFF.

The rearrangement joins TRBV4-3 to TRBJ1-2; D remains unclear. V was trimmed by 4 bases and J by 2 bases, leaving 8 bases between them. The CDR3 has 13 amino acids. The germline gives CDR1 LGHNA, CDR2 YSLEER. Here the CDR3 DNA reads TGCGCCAGCAGCCTGGGAGGAAACTATGGCTACACCTTC. Translated, it gives CASSLGGNYGYTF.

The chain joins TRBV6-5 to TRBJ2-7; D is possibly TRBD1 (6 bases). The CDR3 contains 15 residues. Germline V gene lookup returns CDR1 MNHEY and CDR2 SVGAGI. V was pared by 0 bases and J by 0 bases, with 9 bases between. CDR3 protein: CASSYSRQDSYEQYF. CDR3 bases: TGTGCCAGCAGTTACTCGAGACAGGACTCCTACGAGCAGTACTTC.

With regard to this clone: Other DNA sequences of this sample code for an identical CDR3. V and J are TRBV30 and TRBJ2-7; D is undetermined. Germline-derived CDR1 and CDR2 are GTSNPN and SVGIG (reference sequence). The CDR3 length is 13 residues. Trimming stripped 8 bases from V and 2 bases from J, with 16 bases between. The CDR3 here is CAVTGSSAYEQYF. Written as DNA, the CDR3 is TGTGCCGTTACCGGGTCTTCTGCCTACGAGCAGTACTTC.

This chain connects TRBV25-1 to TRBJ1-5; TRBD1 aligns across 8 bases. The germline V gene has CDR1 MGHDK and CDR2 SYGVNS. The V and J ends lost 4 bases and 4 bases, in that order; junction bases with no gene match: 6. There are 15 residues in the CDR3. The CDR3 reads CASSGGTGFNQPQHF. The CDR3 DNA follows: TGTGCCAGCAGTGGCGGGACAGGTTTTAATCAGCCCCAGCATTTT.

The chain links TRBV9 to TRBJ1-2; D is ambiguous. Trimming pared 4 bases from V and 3 bases from J, leaving 13 bases between. This CDR3 comprises 14 residues. From germline, CDR1 is SGDLS and CDR2 YYNGEE. CDR3 bases: TGTGCCAGCAGCACCGGGAGGGTGGACTATGGCTACACCTTC. It codes for CASSTGRVDYGYTF.

V gene TRBV4-3 combines with J gene TRBJ1-1; D is possibly TRBD1 (6 bases). CDR1 LGHNA and CDR2 YSLEER come from the germline V gene. Trimming cost V 4 bases and J 3 bases, with 12 bases left between them. The CDR3 consists of 14 residues. The CDR3 protein is CASSPRDIDTEAFF. The CDR3, as DNA: TGCGCCAGCAGCCCCCGGGACATCGACACTGAAGCTTTCTTT.

This chain links TRBV9 with TRBJ2-1; 8 bases are shared with TRBD2. The J segment lost 1 base and the V segment lost 4 bases, leaving 4 bases of the junction unmatched. This CDR3 contains 15 residues. Per the germline V gene, CDR1 is SGDLS and CDR2 is YYNGEE. The CDR3 DNA reads as TGTGCCAGCAGCTTCCGGGAGGGGTCCTACAATGAGCAGTTCTTC. Translation gives CASSFREGSYNEQFF.

The chain recombines TRBV6-6 with TRBJ1-2; 10 bases line up with TRBD1. V lost 0 bases to trimming and J lost 8 bases; unmatched junction nucleotides: 6. CDR1 and CDR2 from the germline V gene are MNHNY and SVGAGI (reference sequence). The CDR3 runs to 15 residues. CDR3 nucleotide sequence: TGTGCCAGCAGTTACTCCCCGGACAGGGGGTCGGGCTACACCTTC. Translating it yields CASSYSPDRGSGYTF.

The V call is TRBV9, the J call TRBJ2-3; D is perhaps TRBD1 (5 bases). V dropped 0 bases and J dropped 2 bases, with 10 bases sitting between them. CDR3 length: 15 residues. Germline V CDR1 and CDR2: SGDLS, YYNGEE. The CDR3 coding sequence is TGTGCCAGCAGCGTAGTTGGCAGGGTCACAGATACGCAGTATTTT. It is translated as CASSVVGRVTDTQYF.

This clone was detected only a few times. The rearrangement joins TRBV7-2 to TRBJ1-1, with D maybe TRBD1 (5 bases). Trimming stripped 4 bases from V and 1 base from J, with 13 bases between. The CDR3 covers 15 residues. Germline CDR1 reads SGHTA; CDR2 reads FQGNSA. CDR3: CASSSSGEGNTEAFF. CDR3 in DNA: TGTGCCAGCAGCTCGTCGGGGGAAGGGAACACTGAAGCTTTCTTT.

The chain is built from TRBV5-4 and TRBJ2-7; 8 nucleotides line up with TRBD1. The CDR3 contains 15 residues. V shed 1 base, J shed 2 bases, and the junction held 5 bases outside the gene matches. The germline CDR1 and CDR2 sequences are SGHNT and YYREEE (reference sequence). CDR3 DNA sequence: TGTGCCAGCAGCTTGTTTGGACAGGGAACCTACGAGCAGTACTTC. It yields the protein CASSLFGQGTYEQYF.